This paragraph reports one TCR beta chain. The sample comes from a study of blood T cell repertoires in COVID-19. Measured with immunoSEQ multiplex PCR; TCRdb has only the in-frame clones, and not every one. The sample has about 220,000 clones, around 84% seen once. Germline trimming cut 4 bases from V and 6 bases from J; bases unmatched to any gene: 13. The CDR3 totals 17 residues. Germline V gene sequence: CDR1 SGDLS, CDR2 YYNGEE. The sample was peripheral blood. This TCR was recovered from a human donor in a cohort sampled during active COVID-19. The chain has TRBV9 and TRBJ1-4; TRBD1 matches at 9 bases. The CDR3 loop is CASSPIGGDRADEKLFF. The CDR3 DNA sequence: TGTGCCAGCAGCCCAATAGGGGGGGACAGGGCGGATGAAAAACTGTTTTTT. The full variable domain, with the rest looked up from reference TRBV9 and TRBJ1-4, is DSGVTQTPKHLITATGQRVTLRCSPRSGDLSVYWYQQSLDQGLQFLIQYYNGEERAKGNILERFSAQQFPDLHSELNLSSLELGDSALYFCASSPIGGDRADEKLFFGSGTQLSVL.